This T cell receptor beta chain originates from a study of T cell responses to AZD1222 COVID-19 vaccine. The CDR3 spans 11 residues. Germline CDR1 reads LGHDT; CDR2 reads YNNKEL (reference sequence). Trimming left V 1 base short and J 8 bases short, with 5 bases between. Points on this clone: Its antigen is still unknown.

Data came from immunoSEQ multiplex PCR; TCRdb stores just in-frame clones and leaves some out. In the table there are roughly 150,000 clones, roughly nine tenths of which are singletons. Some second doses came at about 4 weeks and others at about 12 weeks; these were pooled. General study findings and limits: Donors were chiefly white British, with a greater number of females, and clonal diversity was perhaps underestimated.

The clonotype was recovered from an adult who received the AZD1222 COVID-19 vaccine. The material was peripheral blood, obtained 28 days after the second AZD1222 dose. The chain carries TRBV3-1 (or the pseudogene TRBV3-2) and TRBJ1-1; unclear D gene. The chain's CDR3 is CASSQGAEAFF. The CDR3 DNA reads as TGTGCCAGCAGCCAAGGAGCAGAAGCTTTCTTT.